This T cell receptor (beta chain) was obtained from a study of blood T cell repertoires in COVID-19. The CDR3 has 16 amino acids. V trimming: 4 bases; J trimming: 4 bases; junction bases outside the gene matches: 8. The germline V gene encodes CDR1 MGHDK and CDR2 SYGVNS. Profiled with immunoSEQ multiplex PCR; TCRdb holds only in-frame clones, not every one. The sample has roughly 140,000 clones, 65% to 90% seen once. This rearrangement joins TRBV25-1 to TRBJ2-7, with TRBD1 matching over 12 bases. This clonotype was sampled from a woman aged 45-59 years in a cohort sampled during active or convalescent COVID-19. The specimen sequenced was peripheral blood. The CDR3 DNA reads as TGTGCCAGCAGTGCACCGGGACAGGGGGCAAAGTACGAGCAGTACTTC. It translates to CASSAPGQGAKYEQYF.